This T cell receptor beta chain was identified in a study of CXCR3-negative and CXCR3-positive naive CD8 T cells. Study conclusions and caveats: Naive subsets displayed similar surface CD5, and TCR strength was inferred from TRB CDR3 properties. More hydrophobic TRB CDR3s occurred in CXCR3-positive than in CXCR3-negative naive cells.

Germline CDR1 and CDR2: SEHNR and FQNEAQ (reference sequence). This CDR3 spans 14 amino acids. The method, 5' RACE with UMI labels, was used to prepare the TRB cDNA libraries. TCRdb reprocessed the 5' RACE reads; each CDR3 protein has one entry and no DNA is given. This listing includes some 150,000 distinct CDR3 sequences. With respect to this clonotype: The antigen remains undetermined.

Material: naive CXCR3+ CD8+ T cells from blood. Subset reported: CD45RO-CCR7+CD27+CD95- naive CD8+ T cells expressing CXCR3 (TNR3+). The chain recombines TRBV7-9 with TRBJ1-2; TCRdb reports TRBD1, a call that lacks DNA to check it against. The sequence came from a human donor in good health. Some clones in this sample may be carry-over from other donors' samples. CDR3: CASSFLGAWYGYTF.